Shown below are 27 T cell receptor beta chains from a single sample sequenced in a study of T cells in Graves' hyperthyroidism and ophthalmopathy. Amplification of TCR beta CDR3 regions was performed using RNA transcripts as template. A set of HTBI primers served as the primers for a first-round RT-PCR of the TCR CDR3. TCRdb independently ran MiXCR on the multiplex PCR reads; one entry per CDR3 protein. The data hold about 480,000 distinct CDR3 sequences, with 14% observed a single time. Sequencing was done on a sample of blood. The receptors derive from a woman aged 18-29 years with Graves' hyperthyroidism.

This clonotype showed up just a few times. This sequence joins TRBV19 and TRBJ2-7, with D perhaps TRBD1 (5 bases). The CDR3 totals 13 residues. V dropped 3 bases and J dropped 6 bases, with 12 bases sitting between them. CDR1 and CDR2 from the germline V gene are LNHDA and SQIVND (reference sequence). The CDR3 loop reads CASSMTQGSEQYF. In DNA form, the CDR3 reads TGTGCCAGTAGTATGACGCAGGGTTCCGAGCAGTACTTC.

In this sample, this clonotype turned up a few times. The genes are TRBV5-1 and TRBJ1-1; D gene unclear. Germline V gives CDR1 SGHRS, CDR2 YFSETQ. Trimming removed 0 bases at V and 0 bases at J, with 12 bases between. CDR3 length: 16 amino acids. CDR3 sequence (DNA): TGCGCCAGCAGCTTGGTGGGAATAGGCATGAACACTGAAGCTTTCTTT. It codes for CASSLVGIGMNTEAFF.

The table lists this clonotype with many counts. The chain couples TRBV3-1 to TRBJ1-5; TRBD1 is a possible D gene (5 bases). This CDR3 has 15 residues. Germline CDR1 LGHDT, CDR2 YNNKEL (reference sequence). V gave up 0 bases and J gave up 4 bases, with 10 bases separating them. The CDR3 loop is CASSQDTRVNQPQHF. CDR3 coding DNA: TGTGCCAGCAGCCAAGATACCAGGGTGAATCAGCCCCAGCATTTT.

This clonotype was observed a few times. The chain is built from TRBV4-1 and TRBJ1-2; D gene ambiguous. CDR1 and CDR2 (germline): MGHRA, YSYEKL. V shed 1 base and J shed 3 bases, with 15 bases lying between them. The CDR3 loop spans 16 amino acids. This CDR3 reads CASSQGFLRIDYGYTF. The CDR3 DNA is TGCGCCAGCAGCCAAGGTTTTTTACGGATCGACTATGGCTACACCTTC.

The rearrangement joins TRBV29-1 to TRBJ2-5, with 8 positions matching TRBD1. The CDR3 totals 14 residues. Germline-derived CDR1 and CDR2 are SQVTM and ANQGSEA. Germline trimming cut 4 bases from V and 2 bases from J; bases unmatched to any gene: 6. In DNA form, the CDR3 reads TGCAGCGTTGTTAGACAGGGGCCACAAGAGACCCAGTACTTC. The encoded protein is CSVVRQGPQETQYF.

This clonotype was seen ten or more times. V is TRBV18 and J is TRBJ2-3; D gene ambiguous. V gave up 4 bases and J gave up 2 bases, with 10 bases separating them. Germline V lookup: CDR1 KGHSH, CDR2 LQKENI. The CDR3 runs 14 residues. CDR3 sequence reads: CASSLRSVTDTQYF. CDR3 coding DNA: TGTGCCAGCTCACTTCGATCAGTCACAGATACGCAGTATTTT.

The chain employs TRBV20-1 and TRBJ2-1; D gene unclear. CDR1 and CDR2 from the germline V gene are DFQATT and SNEGSKA (reference sequence). The CDR3 runs to 15 residues. The V end lost 0 bases, the J end lost 7 bases, and 16 bases lay between the germline ends. The CDR3 DNA follows: TGCAGTGCTAGAGATCGAGTGCTATTGAGGAATGAGCAGTTCTTC. This codes for CSARDRVLLRNEQFF.

At least ten counts were recorded for this clonotype. A junction end diverges from the germline sequence, so it may reflect a read error. This sequence joins TRBV27 and TRBJ2-6, with D unclear. Germline V gene lookup returns CDR1 MNHEY and CDR2 SMNVEV (reference sequence). The length of the CDR3 is 14 residues. In nucleotides, the CDR3 is TGTGCCAGCAGTATATCCTCTGGGGCCAACGTCCTGACTTTC. The encoded protein is CASSISSGANVLTF.

In this sample, this clonotype turned up many times. The chain combines TRBV6-1 with TRBJ1-1; 7 nucleotides align to TRBD1. After removal of 5 bases from V and 5 bases from J, the junction contained 8 bases not matched to a gene. The CDR3 length is 14 residues. Germline CDR1 reads MNHNS; CDR2 reads SASEGT. The CDR3 nucleotides read TGTGCCAGCAGTAGGGACAGCGTGGGGACTGAAGCTTTCTTT. Protein sequence: CASSRDSVGTEAFF.

This clonotype was counted at least ten times. The chain couples TRBV12-3 or TRBV12-4 to TRBJ2-1; TRBD1 is a possible D gene (6 bases). The V and J ends lost 5 bases and 5 bases respectively, with 19 bases between them. CDR3 length: 16 amino acids. The CDR3: CASSQAPGQDNNEQFF. For the CDR3, the DNA is TGTGCCAGCAGTCAAGCGCCGGGACAAGATAACAATGAGCAGTTCTTC.

About this clonotype: A much larger clone is a single base away; this may be a read error. This chain links TRBV24-1 with TRBJ2-3; D is perhaps TRBD1 (6 bases). Germline CDR1 reads KGHDR; CDR2 reads SFDVKD. The CDR3 has 13 amino acids. V was cut by 3 bases and J by 5 bases, with 8 bases left in between. This CDR3 reads CATSDGGLDTQYF. CDR3 DNA: TGTGCCACCAGTGATGGGGGCCTAGATACGCAGTATTTT.

The CDR3 bases are TGTGCCAGCAAGGTCAGGGCGGGCTATGGCTACACCTTC. Protein sequence: CASKVRAGYGYTF. The gene calls are TRBV2 and TRBJ1-2, with D perhaps matching TRBD1 (5 bases). Trimming took 7 bases from V and 4 from J, leaving 13 bases between them. The CDR3 length is 13 residues. In germline, CDR1 is SNHLY, CDR2 FYNNEI.

The chain joins TRBV7-9 to TRBJ2-2; D is unresolved. The CDR3 length is 17 residues. CDR1 is SEHNR and CDR2 is FQNEAQ in the germline V gene (reference sequence). With 5 bases removed from V and 0 bases from J, the gap between germline ends came to 16 bases. CDR3 in DNA: TGTGCCAGCAGCGCCCCTCGCGGCAGAACGAACACCGGGGAGCTGTTTTTT. Translation: CASSAPRGRTNTGELFF.

The table lists this clonotype with a few counts. The chain recombines TRBV6-1 with TRBJ1-5, with D possibly matching TRBD1 (6 bases). Trimming removed 8 bases from V and 6 bases from J, with 14 bases in between. The CDR3 contains 13 residues. Germline lookup yields CDR1 MNHNS and CDR2 SASEGT. The CDR3 DNA reads TGTGCCAGCGAAGGGGGGCGCGGTCAGCCCCAGCATTTT. It codes for CASEGGRGQPQHF.

The table lists this clonotype with many counts. The chain has TRBV11-2 and TRBJ1-2; no clear D gene. The CDR3 has 15 residues. V was clipped by 0 bases and J by 4 bases, with 12 bases between them. Germline V CDR1 and CDR2: SGHAT, FQNNGV. The CDR3 here is CASSLEEGLGYGYTF. The DNA for the CDR3 is TGTGCCAGCAGCTTAGAAGAAGGGCTAGGCTATGGCTACACCTTC.

This clonotype showed up many times. V usage is TRBV5-1 and J usage is TRBJ1-2; a weak D match, TRBD1 (6 bases). The CDR3 has 16 residues. V lost 0 bases and J 2 bases, leaving 14 bases between the germline ends. Germline CDR1 and CDR2: SGHRS and YFSETQ. The CDR3 loop reads CASSLGRQVLNYGYTF. Written as DNA, the CDR3 is TGCGCCAGCAGCTTGGGGCGACAGGTTCTAAACTATGGCTACACCTTC. The full variable domain, with the rest looked up from reference TRBV5-1 and TRBJ1-2, is KAGVTQTPRYLIKTRGQQVTLSCSPISGHRSVSWYQQTPGQGLQFLFEYFSETQRNKGNFPGRFSGRQFSNSRSEMNVSTLELGDSALYLCASSLGRQVLNYGYTFGSGTRLTVV.

In its sample, this clonotype was seen many times. The chain links TRBV12-5 to TRBJ2-7, with 7 bases lining up with TRBD2. The germline V gene encodes CDR1 LGHNT and CDR2 FRNRAP. This CDR3 comprises 16 residues. Germline trimming cut 2 bases from V and 2 bases from J; bases unmatched to any gene: 9. CDR3 in amino acids: CASGLFDPGGPYEQYV. The DNA for the CDR3 is TGTGCTAGTGGTTTGTTCGATCCGGGAGGCCCCTACGAGCAGTACGTC.

This clonotype was counted many times. This chain's CDR3 is CASSLQGGVTGELFF. The CDR3 nucleotides are TGTGCCAGCAGTTTGCAGGGAGGGGTCACCGGGGAGCTGTTTTTT. The chain employs TRBV6-1 and TRBJ2-2; 7 bases line up with TRBD2. V was pared by 5 bases and J by 4 bases, with 7 bases of the junction left unmatched. The CDR3 spans 15 residues. Germline CDR1 is MNHNS and CDR2 is SASEGT.

This clonotype was counted a few times. The CDR3 sequence is CASSLQEGIYEQYF. CDR3 bases: TGTGCCAGCAGTTTGCAGGAGGGGATCTACGAGCAGTACTTC. The J gene is TRBJ2-7, the V gene TRBV12-3 or TRBV12-4; possible D gene TRBD2, 6 bases. This CDR3 spans 14 amino acids. Trimming shortened V by 3 bases and J by 3 bases, and 12 bases separated the two germline ends.

This clonotype was counted a few times. V usage is TRBV25-1 and J usage is TRBJ2-5; 8 bases are shared with TRBD2. This CDR3 contains 14 residues. The germline V gene encodes CDR1 MGHDK and CDR2 SYGVNS. The V gene end was trimmed by 1 base and the J gene end by 5 bases; junction bases not matched to a gene: 3. This CDR3 reads CASSESGGPETQYF. The CDR3 nucleotides read TGTGCCAGCAGTGAATCGGGGGGGCCGGAGACCCAGTACTTC.

A few counts support this clonotype. The chain couples TRBV10-3 to TRBJ2-1; 7 nucleotides agree with TRBD1. The germline V gene encodes CDR1 ENHRY and CDR2 SYGVKD. Trimming took 0 bases from V and 8 from J; bases not matched to a gene: 4. This CDR3 comprises 14 residues. Written as DNA, the CDR3 is TGTGCCATCAGTGAGTCCACACAGGGGTATGAGCAGTTCTTC. As protein: CAISESTQGYEQFF.

This clonotype was observed at least ten times. V is TRBV7-9 and J is TRBJ2-1; D might be TRBD1 (5 bases). V shed 1 base and J shed 10 bases, with 8 bases lying between them. Germline lookup yields CDR1 SEHNR and CDR2 FQNEAQ (reference sequence). There are 12 residues in the CDR3. CDR3 loop: CASSLVHREQFF. CDR3 nucleotides: TGTGCCAGCAGCTTAGTCCACAGGGAGCAGTTCTTC.

On this clonotype: A junction boundary mismatches the germline segment, possibly from a read error. The genes are TRBV11-2 and TRBJ2-1, with 10 bases fitting TRBD2. The germline V gene encodes CDR1 SGHAT and CDR2 FQNNGV. The CDR3 is 15 residues long. CDR3 protein: CASSSSGRGSNEQFF. DNA of the CDR3: TGCGCCAGCAGCTCTAGCGGGAGAGGAAGCAATGAGCAGTTCTTC.

This clonotype came up a few times. The chain combines TRBV25-1 with TRBJ1-4; weak D call: TRBD1 (5 bases). This CDR3 region has 14 residues. Germline CDR1 is MGHDK and CDR2 is SYGVNS. V gave up 8 bases and J gave up 8 bases, with 18 bases separating them. The chain's CDR3 is CASGAGQSREKLFF. The CDR3 bases are TGTGCCAGCGGGGCTGGGCAAAGTCGGGAAAAACTGTTTTTT.

This clonotype was observed a few times. The chain joins TRBV19 to TRBJ1-5, with 8 bases matching TRBD1. Trimming cost V 7 bases and J 1 base; bases outside gene matches: 9. Germline CDR1 reads LNHDA; CDR2 reads SQIVND (reference sequence). The CDR3 is made up of 16 amino acids. The CDR3 DNA reads as TGTGCCAGTACCCGGACAGGGAGGGGAAGCAATCAGCCCCAGCATTTT. As protein: CASTRTGRGSNQPQHF. Variable domain in full (rest from reference TRBV19 and TRBJ1-5): DGGITQSPKYLFRKEGQNVTLSCEQNLNHDAMYWYRQDPGQGLRLIYYSQIVNDFQKGDIAEGYSVSREKKESFPLTVTSAQKNPTAFYLCASTRTGRGSNQPQHFGDGTRLSIL.

The sample holds many counts of this clonotype. The rearrangement links TRBV30 to TRBJ2-3; 7 nucleotides align to TRBD1. V lost 4 bases to trimming and J lost 0 bases; unmatched junction nucleotides: 1. This CDR3 region has 13 residues. Germline V gene sequence: CDR1 GTSNPN, CDR2 SVGIG (reference sequence). This CDR3 reads CAWTTGSTDTQYF. As DNA, the CDR3 is TGTGCCTGGACGACAGGGAGCACAGATACGCAGTATTTT.

The sample holds many counts of this clonotype. The rearrangement links TRBV20-1 to TRBJ2-7; D possibly uses TRBD1 or TRBD2 (5 bases each). The CDR3 covers 15 residues. Germline values: CDR1 DFQATT, CDR2 SNEGSKA (reference sequence). Trimming stripped 2 bases from V and 5 bases from J, with 19 bases between. The CDR3 nucleotides are TGCAGTGCTAGATTCGGGGCCTTCCCATCCGACGAGCAGTACTTC. It translates to CSARFGAFPSDEQYF.